The T cell receptor beta chain under discussion was sequenced for a study of blood T cell repertoires in COVID-19. Study at large: Spain, Italy and the United States supplied samples that represented acute and convalescent COVID-19. T cells, B-cell-depleted T cells, or PBMCs provided the cDNA or gDNA that served as material.

Authors' data handling: Reference gene primer amplification yielded estimated nucleated cell counts. The method was immunoSEQ multiplex PCR; TCRdb's version includes in-frame clones alone and lacks a portion of them. The V and J calls and clone size are taken from that table; D and trimming were inferred from the DNA. The sample has over 70,000 clones; 65% to 90% are singletons. The CDR3 is made up of 15 amino acids. Looked up from germline, CDR1 is MGHRA and CDR2 is YSYEKL. V lost 4 bases, J lost 6 bases, and 10 bases stayed unmatched. This chain uses TRBV4-1 with TRBJ2-7, with 9 bases matching TRBD1. Material for sequencing was peripheral blood. The sequence was obtained from a human donor in a cohort sampled during active COVID-19. CDR3 DNA: TGCGCCAGCAGCCTAGTTTCGACAGGGGGTTTCGAGCAGTACTTC. Protein sequence: CASSLVSTGGFEQYF.